This T cell receptor beta chain comes out of a study of blood T cell repertoires in COVID-19. Study details: Whether acute or convalescent, the COVID-19 samples came from the United States, Italy and Spain. The cDNA or gDNA used as material had been derived from T cells, B-cell-depleted T cells, or PBMCs.

The ends were cut back, 4 bases at V and 8 bases at J, with 14 bases in the middle. Germline V CDR1 and CDR2: ENHRY, SYGVKD. The CDR3 consists of 14 residues. In the authors' workflow: Amplified reference gene primers provided the basis for estimating nucleated cell counts. Assay used: immunoSEQ multiplex PCR; TCRdb lists only in-frame clones, some missing. That table is the source of V, J and clone size, and D and trimming were worked out from the DNA. The sample holds 100,000 to 120,000 clones, about 88% seen once. The V gene is TRBV10-3, the J gene TRBJ1-4; D perhaps matches TRBD1 (6 bases). Sequencing used peripheral blood. The TCR comes from a woman aged 45-65 years with acute or convalescent COVID-19. CDR3 region: CAISGLDRGEKLFF. For the CDR3, the DNA is TGTGCCATCAGTGGATTGGACAGAGGAGAAAAACTGTTTTTT.